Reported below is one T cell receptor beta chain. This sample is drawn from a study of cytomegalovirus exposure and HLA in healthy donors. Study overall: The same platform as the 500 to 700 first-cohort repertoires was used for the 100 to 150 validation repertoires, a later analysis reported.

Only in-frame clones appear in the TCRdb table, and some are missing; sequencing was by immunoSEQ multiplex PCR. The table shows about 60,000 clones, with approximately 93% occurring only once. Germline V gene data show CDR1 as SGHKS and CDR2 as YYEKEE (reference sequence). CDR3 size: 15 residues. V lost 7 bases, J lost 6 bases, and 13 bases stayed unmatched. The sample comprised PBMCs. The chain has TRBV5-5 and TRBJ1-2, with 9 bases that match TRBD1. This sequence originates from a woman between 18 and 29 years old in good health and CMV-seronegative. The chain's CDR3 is CASVPGQGFLDGYTF. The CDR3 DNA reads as TGTGCCAGCGTCCCCGGACAGGGGTTTTTAGATGGCTACACCTTC.